These 11 T cell receptor beta chains were all obtained from the same sample, sequenced in a study of human thymus T cells. Assay used: immunoSEQ multiplex PCR; TCRdb lists only in-frame clones, some missing. The sample lists around 70,000 clones; about 95% were seen once. Thymic samples were excised during corrective heart operations. The sequencing sample was made of thymus tissue. All receptors derive from a girl in the first two years of life with a congenital heart defect but otherwise immunologically healthy.

The chain carries TRBV9 and TRBJ2-1, with TRBD1 matching over 9 bases. CDR1 and CDR2 from the germline V gene are SGDLS and YYNGEE. This CDR3 has 16 residues. Trimming took 4 bases from V and 7 from J; bases not matched to a gene: 12. The CDR3 DNA is TGTGCCAGCAGCCTTCTTCGACAGGGGGGAACAAATGAGCAGTTCTTC. Its protein is CASSLLRQGGTNEQFF.

The chain is built from TRBV5-7 and TRBJ2-7; D ambiguous. TRBV5-7 is flagged as an ORF with uncertain function. The CDR3 loop spans 16 amino acids. V lost 0 bases and J 3 bases, leaving 16 bases between the germline ends. This chain's CDR3 is CASSLGGLVQYYEQYF. The CDR3 DNA reads TGTGCCAGCAGCTTGGGTGGCCTAGTCCAATACTACGAGCAGTACTTC.

V and J are TRBV30 and TRBJ2-7, with 7 bases lining up with TRBD2. Losses at the gene ends were 0 bases for V and 5 bases for J; bases not matched to a gene: 13. The CDR3 totals 16 residues. Germline V gene data show CDR1 as GTSNPN and CDR2 as SVGIG (reference sequence). The CDR3 bases are TGTGCCTGGAGTGTACTGCGCGGGAGATCAAACGACGAGCAGTACTTC. As protein: CAWSVLRGRSNDEQYF.

The chain links TRBV18 to TRBJ1-2, with a weak D call TRBD1 (6 bases). V was pared by 3 bases and J by 1 base, with 9 bases between. CDR1 KGHSH and CDR2 LQKENI come from the germline V gene. This CDR3 spans 14 amino acids. For the CDR3, the DNA is TGTGCCAGCTCACCCAACAGGGATAACTATGGCTACACCTTC. Its translation: CASSPNRDNYGYTF.

This clone was picked up one time. This chain connects TRBV5-1 to TRBJ1-1; 9 bases map to TRBD1. The germline V gene encodes CDR1 SGHRS and CDR2 YFSETQ. This CDR3 is 16 amino acids long. V dropped 3 bases and J dropped 4; count of bases not matched to a gene: 10. The CDR3 spells CASSWPGNRGRTEAFF. The CDR3 region has the DNA TGCGCCAGCAGCTGGCCGGGGAACAGGGGGCGCACTGAAGCTTTCTTT.

The CDR3 nucleotides read TGTGCCAGCAGAAGTAGTGGGGGCCAAGAGACCCAGTACTTC. Translating gives CASRSSGGQETQYF. V is TRBV7-8 and J is TRBJ2-5; D is perhaps TRBD1 or TRBD2 (5 bases each). Trimming pared 6 bases from V and 1 base from J, leaving 12 bases between. Germline V gene sequence: CDR1 SGHVS, CDR2 FQNEAQ. The CDR3 is 14 amino acids.

This chain connects TRBV7-2 to TRBJ1-3; D perhaps matches TRBD1 (6 bases). Germline CDR1 reads SGHTA; CDR2 reads FQGNSA. V was pared by 5 bases and J by 0 bases, with 11 bases between. CDR3 length: 15 residues. CDR3 loop: CASSGGQFSGNTIYF. DNA of the CDR3: TGTGCCAGCAGCGGTGGACAGTTCTCTGGAAACACCATATATTTT.

This chain links TRBV5-4 with TRBJ2-7, with 9 bases identical to TRBD1. This CDR3 region has 14 residues. Germline V gene sequence: CDR1 SGHNT, CDR2 YYREEE (reference sequence). Trimming cost V 3 bases and J 3 bases; bases outside gene matches: 4. CDR3 nucleotides: TGTGCCAGCAGCTCCCGGGACAGGGACTACGAGCAGTACTTC. Amino acids: CASSSRDRDYEQYF.

The chain links TRBV28 to TRBJ1-1; no clear D gene. Germline CDR1 and CDR2: MDHEN and SYDVKM. The CDR3 is made up of 16 amino acids. Trimming removed 8 bases from V and 3 bases from J, with 22 bases in between. The CDR3: CASLIDGRDGDTEAFF. The CDR3 nucleotides are TGTGCCAGCTTAATTGACGGCAGAGATGGGGACACTGAAGCTTTCTTT.

V and J are TRBV15 and TRBJ1-1; D remains unclear. Trimming removed 5 bases from V and 1 base from J, with 8 bases in between. The CDR3 consists of 13 residues. In germline, CDR1 is LNHNV, CDR2 YYDKDF (reference sequence). The CDR3 here is CATSVHANTEAFF. In nucleotides, the CDR3 is TGTGCCACCAGCGTCCACGCGAACACTGAAGCTTTCTTT.

V is TRBV2 and J is TRBJ2-7; unclear D gene. This CDR3 spans 17 amino acids. The V and J ends lost 2 bases and 3 bases respectively, with 20 bases between them. Looked up from germline, CDR1 is SNHLY and CDR2 is FYNNEI. The CDR3 is CASSEREASSTIYEQYF. CDR3 DNA sequence: TGTGCCAGCAGTGAAAGAGAGGCCTCCTCCACAATCTACGAGCAGTACTTC.